This T cell receptor beta chain was sequenced for a study of T-cell memory formation after mild COVID-19. Study-level background: Clusters of TCRs were largely donor specific.

The study, taken as a whole, reports: A balance of CD4 and CD8 characterized clones contracting day 15 to 85, whereas later expanders leaned CD4+. A subset of responding clones appeared in pre-infection memory, suggesting cross-reactive memory joined.

With constant-segment primers, 5'RACE yielded cDNA libraries of TCR alpha and TCR beta that carried sample barcodes and UMIs. Each CDR3 protein gets one entry after TCRdb re-called the 5' RACE reads with MiXCR. The repertoire consists of 200,000 or so distinct CDR3 sequences, with roughly 10% occurring once and the leading ten covering roughly 3.5%. The CDR3 loop spans 13 amino acids. Deletions cut 5 bases from V and 7 bases from J, with 17 bases between. CDR1 and CDR2 from the germline V gene are DFQATT and SNEGSKA (reference sequence). As concerns this clonotype: The antigen remains undetermined.

This chain joins TRBV20-1 and TRBJ2-5; D not resolved. The sequence was obtained from a man between 18 and 35 years old who had mild COVID-19 (a few samples of this study predate the infection). Cell type and time point are not known. Specimen: PBMCs or a T cell subset sorted from them (not recorded which). CDR3 sequence: CSAVRWSSRTQYF. The DNA for the CDR3 is TGCAGTGCTGTACGGTGGTCTTCTCGGACCCAGTACTTC.